This T cell receptor (beta chain) was recorded in a study of blood T cell repertoires in COVID-19. At the level of the study: Acute and convalescent COVID-19 specimens originated in the United States, Italy and Spain.

Trimming shortened V by 1 base and J by 6 bases, and 13 bases separated the two germline ends. CDR3 length: 14 amino acids. The V gene's germline CDR1 is SGHRS and CDR2 YFSETQ. Measured with immunoSEQ multiplex PCR; TCRdb has only the in-frame clones, and not every one. The table lists some 170,000 clones, around 76% of them singletons. The gene calls are TRBV5-1 and TRBJ1-1; the D gene is possibly TRBD1 (5 bases). Sequenced input: peripheral blood. This clonotype was sampled from a woman aged 70-85 years with acute or convalescent COVID-19. The CDR3 DNA sequence: TGCGCCAGCAGCTTGTACAGGTACCCCCCTGAAGCTTTCTTT. Translation gives CASSLYRYPPEAFF.